This TCR beta chain was obtained from a study of human T cells and chemical hapten exposure. Study information: Skin of the upper inner arm, around 2 cm by around 2 cm, received 2% DPC for sensitization.

This clonotype was picked up a small number of times. CDR1 and CDR2 from the germline V gene are MNHEY and SVGEGT. Trimming took off 2 bases at V and 4 bases at J, with 8 bases between the two ends. The CDR3 consists of 13 residues. TCRdb reprocessed the RACE reads via MiXCR and lists one record per CDR3 protein. The top ten hold approximately 1.2% of the sample, which has 280,000 or so distinct CDR3 sequences, roughly 7.4% seen once. The time point is: pre-sensitization, week 0. Noted treatment: therapeutic diphenylcyclopropenone sensitization with weekly scalp DPC. Total RNA was isolated from whole blood that had not been fractionated.

The V gene is TRBV6-2 or TRBV6-3, the J gene TRBJ1-1; D unclear. The TCR originated in a young man with alopecia areata. Some clones in this sample may be carry-over from other donors' samples. Sequencing was performed on whole blood, taken in connection with sensitization to the hapten diphenylcyclopropenone (DPC). The CDR3 DNA sequence: TGTGCCAGCAGTTACAAAGTCCCCACTGAAGCTTTCTTT. This translates into CASSYKVPTEAFF.